This T cell receptor (beta chain) is from a study of shared clonotypes between healthy human individuals (dated by TCRdb to the early 2020s). Regarding the complete study: The cohort included three men and a couple of women between 18 and 49 years of age. Per donor, three plates each were used for CD4 naive and CD4 memory, two for CD8 naive, and one for CD8 memory. To estimate repertoire size and how much clonotype sharing occurs between individuals, the study deeply sequenced the blood TCR repertoires of roughly 5 healthy adults. Libraries were prepared and TCR repertoires were sequenced by different laboratories using diverse techniques, in order to increase sequencing depth and limit assay-specific biases. Leukapheresis yielded between about 0.85 and 10 billion PBMCs per donor.

The junction carries 17 bases between V and J, which are trimmed by 6 bases and 4 bases respectively. The CDR1 and CDR2 encoded by the germline V gene are SGHDN and FVKESK. The CDR3 numbers 15 residues from cysteine through phenylalanine. Of all the DNA, just the CDR3 is kept, 45 bases in frame from base 1. Healthy HIV-negative adults with no recently reported acute infections or vaccinations were included as donors. Only Caucasian adults living in Nashville, Tennessee, USA were represented among the donors. CD4+ T cells were enriched through magnetic negative selection, after which naive cells were positively selected on CD45RA and the remaining negative fraction served as the memory subset. After blood collection by leukapheresis, PBMCs were isolated using Ficoll-Histopaque density gradient centrifugation and then cryopreserved in the vapor phase of liquid nitrogen. Analytical flow cytometry was used to check the purity and quantity of each magnetically sorted T cell population. From each sorted fraction, genomic DNA was isolated and quantified by UV absorbance on a Nanodrop 2000c.

TCR CDR3 regions were amplified from genomic DNA by multiplex PCR using the deep immunoSEQ assay. Extracted genomic DNA from each cell subset was distributed evenly across all wells of several immunoSEQ 96-well plates, and each plate was treated as a replicate. For sorted subsets, each replicate PCR was loaded with around 200 ng genomic DNA, equivalent to 30,000 or so T cell genomes. Purified libraries were quantified with a Qubit 3.0 fluorometer, sized on a Bioanalyzer 2100, and re-quantified with the KAPA Library Quantification kit. A separate single-read 150-cycle Illumina NextSeq 550 flow cell was used to sequence each immunoSEQ 96-well plate. The published analysis was carried out like this. Because the immunoSEQ output included only junctional sequences and no quality scores, the filtering could not be the same as the filtering used for full-length reads. Sequences were annotated with PyIR, a Python wrapper for IgBLAST v1.9, and V/J genes and CDR3 were assigned using IMGT germline references. Reads were filtered out if the reads had weak V/J assignments (E-value above 1e-6), no CDR3, stop codons, out-of-frame junctions, or ambiguous translated residues. V3J clonotypes were defined as sequences sharing an identical inferred V gene, J gene, and CDR3 amino acid sequence. The percentage overlap between two repertoires was calculated by dividing the number of shared unique clonotypes by the size of the smaller repertoire. RTK rarefaction, the Chao1 estimator, and Recon v2.1 estimates of unobserved clonotypes were used to assess repertoire richness. Generation probabilities were computed with OLGA for all TCRbeta clonotypes obtained by the gDNA method from four donors. The clones in this table, taken by TCRdb from immuneACCESS, are in-frame only. Not every clone is retained; where verified, under half of the shortfall comes from an unresolved V gene, and the cause of the rest is unknown. The D gene and trimming were derived from the DNA, and the V and J assignments and clone size from that table. The sample table shows over a million clones, and around 78% are seen once. Of the sample, roughly 0.57% falls within the top ten clones.

Paper-wide results and their limitations: Pairwise subsampling led to the expectation that sequencing depth would affect the degree of clonotype sharing among donors. Larger estimated clonotype richness was generally found for naive subsets than for memory subsets. Higher generation probabilities were observed for clonotypes shared by all four sorted-subset donors than for non-shared clonotypes. When a handful of donors were compared, the shared fraction of clonotypes was about 5.2% for naive CD4, about 4% for naive CD8, roughly 2.5% for memory CD4, and under 0.5% for memory CD8. Even with the large sequencing depth, rarefaction of the sorted-subset datasets indicated that sequencing was incomplete. The small number of donors limited the genetic and exposure-history diversity represented. Sampling was restricted to blood, and TCR repertoires in tissues likely differ from the TCR repertoires found in blood.

For this clone: What this receptor recognizes is not known. Base qualities are missing; no much larger clone stands one base away.

The sequence came from a man between 18 and 29 years old in good health. Some clones in this sample may be carry-over from other donors' samples. The chain is assembled from TRBV14 and TRBJ2-3; no D gene call is confident. Source material: memory CD4+ T cells from PBMCs. In light of the paper, this sample's cell subset or site label describes: CD45RA-negative fraction. The CDR3 loop reads CASSQTSPLPDTQYF. The DNA is TGTGCCAGCAGTCAGACCTCCCCACTCCCAGATACGCAGTATTTT. With the rest looked up from the reference TRBV14 and TRBJ2-3 genes rather than sequenced, the full variable domain is EAGVTQFPSHSVIEKGQTVTLRCDPISGHDNLYWYRRVMGKEIKFLLHFVKESKQDESGMPNNRFLAERTGGTYSTLKVQPAELEDSGVYFCASSQTSPLPDTQYFGPGTRLTVL.